This TCR beta chain was captured by sequencing in a study of T cells in Graves' hyperthyroidism and ophthalmopathy. Template material for amplifying TCR beta CDR3 regions consisted of RNA transcripts. First-round RT-PCR with HTBI primers amplified the TCR CDR3 region. MiXCR was run by TCRdb on the multiplex PCR reads, yielding one entry per CDR3 protein. The sample has about 620,000 distinct CDR3 sequences, under 20% seen once; the top ten hold around 4%. V gave up 4 bases and J gave up 6 bases; unmatched junction bases: 5. Per the germline V gene, CDR1 is SGHVS and CDR2 is FNYEAQ. This CDR3 region has 14 residues. This clonotype was seen only a few times. Every diagnosis used clinical symptoms, serum thyroxine and TRAb, thyroid ultrasound and orbital computed tomography.

The TCR comes from a woman aged 25 to 39 with Graves' hyperthyroidism. The specimen was blood. V usage is TRBV7-6 and J usage is TRBJ2-3, with TRBD2 identical over 9 bases. The CDR3 DNA is TGTGCCAGCAGCTCCGTAGCGGGAGAGGATACGCAGTATTTT. Translating gives CASSSVAGEDTQYF.